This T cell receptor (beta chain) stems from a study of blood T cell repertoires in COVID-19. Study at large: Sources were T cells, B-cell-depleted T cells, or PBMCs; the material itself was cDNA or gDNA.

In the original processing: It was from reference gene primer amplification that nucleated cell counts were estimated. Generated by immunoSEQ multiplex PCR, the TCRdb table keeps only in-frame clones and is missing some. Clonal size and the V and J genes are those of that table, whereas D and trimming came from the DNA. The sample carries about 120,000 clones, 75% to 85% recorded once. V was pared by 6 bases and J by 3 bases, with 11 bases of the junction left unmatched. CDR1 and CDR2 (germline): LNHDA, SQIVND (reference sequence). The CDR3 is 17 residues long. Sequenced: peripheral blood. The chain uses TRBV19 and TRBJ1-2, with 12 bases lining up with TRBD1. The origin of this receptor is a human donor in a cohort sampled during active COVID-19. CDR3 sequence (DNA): TGTGCCAGTAGCCCCGGGACAGGGGGCGTCGGTCACTATGGCTACACCTTC. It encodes CASSPGTGGVGHYGYTF.